A single TCR beta chain is shown here with its context. This clonotype came up a few times. Which antigen it targets is not known. No much larger clone exists at a distance of one base, and base qualities are not known. V trim: 6 bases; J trim: 4 bases; unmatched bases: 7. The germline V gene supplies CDR1 WSHSY and CDR2 SAAADI. The CDR3 measures 15 amino acids from cysteine to phenylalanine. The DNA shown is the 45-base CDR3, in frame from base 1. The data derive from a study of identical twins (dated by TCRdb to about 2016). Turning to the overall study: To test whether fetal clonotypes persist, the study used deep sequencing on TCR alpha and beta repertoires from monozygotic twins, unrelated adults of various ages, and cord blood. To rule out contamination, the twin experiments were replicated at different times with different library preparation protocols.

The library relied on 5' RACE. Sequencing was carried out with an Illumina HiSeq 2000. Template switching introduced a universal primer binding site; the final cDNA contained a unique molecular identifier, enabling accurate counting of TCR cDNA molecules. First-strand cDNA for TCR alpha and beta chains was synthesized from specific primers in the conserved constant-segment region. Each cDNA library was double barcoded, with a SMART-Mk sample barcode plus Illumina barcodes, to control for contamination. TruSeq adapter sequences, together with Illumina sample barcodes, were added in two successive PCR steps. The Illumina HiSeq platform was used with custom primers to sequence TCR alpha and beta cDNA libraries. The original pipeline was this. Unique molecular identifiers were extracted from raw reads with MiGEC, and CDR3 positions were determined with MiXCR. For each individual, recombination models were inferred using an EM algorithm with the repgenHMM and IGoR tools. The analysis of shared clonotypes was done with the tcR package in R, with sharing normalized by the product of cloneset sizes. Out-of-frame nonproductive sequences were analyzed to study raw recombination free of thymic and clonal selection effects. The public reads were quality trimmed at Q25 with fastp and then assembled into clones with MiXCR by TCRdb, keeping productive beta chains. Rows merge per CDR3 protein into single entries with the most common DNA and genes. The V and J calls, along with clone size, are taken from TCRdb and not from the paper's own processing. This sample gives 400,000 to 500,000 distinct CDR3 sequences in total; approximately 17% of them show up just once. In total, the top ten clones hold roughly 12% of the sample.

Beyond this particular receptor, the publication reports: Because the same donors could not be followed over many years, the conclusions relied on cross-sectional statistical analysis. In monozygotic twins, out-of-frame TCR alpha sharing was systematically underestimated by recombination models, although the models agreed with sharing between unrelated individuals. Zero-insertion analyses could be partly confounded by invariant T cells such as MAIT and iNKT, though diverse VJ usage argued against such confounding for most clonotypes. A weaker excess of twin sharing was found in beta out-of-frame sequences because the signal-to-noise ratio was lowered by fewer shared sequences. Out-of-frame TCR alpha sequences shared between twins showed an excess of low generation-probability sequences compared with coincidental sharing between unrelated individuals. Fewer insertions were carried by abundant cord blood beta clonotypes; a weaker similar trend was observed in young adult naive repertoires, while no such trend was observed in memory repertoires.

All donors were healthy Caucasians. The researchers also sequenced three unrelated adults who were not twins: a male aged 18 to 29, a male aged 50 to 59, and a female aged 50 to 59. Miltenyi CD45RO+ enrichment and human naive T-cell isolation kits were used to isolate memory (CD45RO+) and naive T cells from PBMC. This receptor chain uses TRBV10-2 and TRBJ2-5; TRBD2 matches 11 bases in the middle. This receptor was taken from a man aged 50 to 60 in good health. Input material: naive T cells sorted from blood. The cell subset or site label, as the study defines it: cells isolated with a human naive T-cell isolation kit. The CDR3 protein: CASSASGGPLETQYF. The bases read TGCGCCAGCAGCGCTAGCGGGGGGCCCCTAGAGACCCAGTACTTC.